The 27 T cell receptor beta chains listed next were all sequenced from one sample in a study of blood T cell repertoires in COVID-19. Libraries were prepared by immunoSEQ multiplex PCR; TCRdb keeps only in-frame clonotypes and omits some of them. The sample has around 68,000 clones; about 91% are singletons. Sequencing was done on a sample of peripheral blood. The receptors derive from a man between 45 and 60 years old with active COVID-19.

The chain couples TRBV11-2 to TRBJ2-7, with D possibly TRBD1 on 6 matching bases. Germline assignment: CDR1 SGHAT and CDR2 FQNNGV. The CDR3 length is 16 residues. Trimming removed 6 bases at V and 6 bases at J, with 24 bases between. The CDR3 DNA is TGTGCCAGCAGGGGAATTATCCGGGACAATCCCGGCGAGCAGTACTTC. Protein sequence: CASRGIIRDNPGEQYF.

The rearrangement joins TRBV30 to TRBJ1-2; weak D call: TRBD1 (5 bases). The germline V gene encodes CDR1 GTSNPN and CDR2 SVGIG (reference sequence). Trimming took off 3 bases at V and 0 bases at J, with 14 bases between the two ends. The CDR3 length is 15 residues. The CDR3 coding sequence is TGTGCCTGGAGACCTCCTGACAGAGCTAACTATGGCTACACCTTC. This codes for CAWRPPDRANYGYTF.

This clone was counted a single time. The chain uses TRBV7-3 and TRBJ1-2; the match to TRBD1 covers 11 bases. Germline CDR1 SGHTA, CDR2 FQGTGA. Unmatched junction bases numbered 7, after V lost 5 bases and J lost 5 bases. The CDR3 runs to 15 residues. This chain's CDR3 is CASSLDGTGGYGYTF. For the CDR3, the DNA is TGTGCCAGCAGCCTGGATGGGACAGGGGGGTATGGCTACACCTTC.

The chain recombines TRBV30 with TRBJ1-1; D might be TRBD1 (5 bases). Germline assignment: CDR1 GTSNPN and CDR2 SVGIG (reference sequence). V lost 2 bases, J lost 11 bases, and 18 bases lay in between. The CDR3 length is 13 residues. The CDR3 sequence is CAWSPGTHSPAFF. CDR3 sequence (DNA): TGTGCCTGGAGTCCCGGGACTCACTCTCCGGCTTTCTTT.

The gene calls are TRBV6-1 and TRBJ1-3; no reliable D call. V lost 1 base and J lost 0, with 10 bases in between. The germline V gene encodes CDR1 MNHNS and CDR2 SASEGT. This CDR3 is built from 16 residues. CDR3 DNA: TGTGCCAGCAGTGAAGGTTCTGGCAGCTCTGGAAACACCATATATTTT. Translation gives CASSEGSGSSGNTIYF.

The DNA of the CDR3 is TGCGCCAGCAGCTTGGGGGCCACTGAAGCTTTCTTT. Protein product: CASSLGATEAFF. The gene calls are TRBV5-1 and TRBJ1-1; D is ambiguous. The CDR3 has 12 residues. V gave up 0 bases and J gave up 4 bases, with 4 bases separating them. The V gene's germline CDR1 is SGHRS and CDR2 YFSETQ.

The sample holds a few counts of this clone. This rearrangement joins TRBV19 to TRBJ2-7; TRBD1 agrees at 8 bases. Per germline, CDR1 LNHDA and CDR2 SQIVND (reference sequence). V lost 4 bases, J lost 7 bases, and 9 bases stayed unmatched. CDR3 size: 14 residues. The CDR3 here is CASSKGTGVREQYF. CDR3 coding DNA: TGTGCCAGTAGTAAGGGGACAGGAGTTCGGGAGCAGTACTTC.

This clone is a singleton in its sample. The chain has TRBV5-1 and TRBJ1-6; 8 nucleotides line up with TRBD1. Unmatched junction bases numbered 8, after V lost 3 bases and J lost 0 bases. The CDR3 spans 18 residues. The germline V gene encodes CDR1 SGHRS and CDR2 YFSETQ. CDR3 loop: CASSSKGQANSYNSPLHF. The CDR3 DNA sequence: TGCGCCAGCAGCTCTAAGGGACAGGCTAACTCCTATAATTCACCCCTCCACTTT.

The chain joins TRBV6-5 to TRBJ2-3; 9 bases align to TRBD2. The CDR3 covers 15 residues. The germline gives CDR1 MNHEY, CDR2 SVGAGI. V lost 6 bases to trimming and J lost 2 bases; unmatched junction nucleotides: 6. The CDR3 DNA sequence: TGTGCCAGCAGGGAGCGGGGGGCTACCACAGATACGCAGTATTTT. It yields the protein CASRERGATTDTQYF.

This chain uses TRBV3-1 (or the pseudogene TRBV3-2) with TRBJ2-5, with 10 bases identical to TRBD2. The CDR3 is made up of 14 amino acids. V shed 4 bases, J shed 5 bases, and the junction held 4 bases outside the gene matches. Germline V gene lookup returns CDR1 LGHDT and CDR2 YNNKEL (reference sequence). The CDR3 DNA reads TGTGCCAGCAGCCTCGGGACTAGCGTGGAGACCCAGTACTTC. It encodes CASSLGTSVETQYF.

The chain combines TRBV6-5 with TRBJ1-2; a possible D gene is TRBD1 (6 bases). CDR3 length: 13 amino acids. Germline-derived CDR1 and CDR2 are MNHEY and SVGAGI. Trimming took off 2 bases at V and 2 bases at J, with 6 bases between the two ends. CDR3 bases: TGTGCCAGCAGTTACACAGGGAACTATGGCTACACCTTC. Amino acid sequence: CASSYTGNYGYTF.

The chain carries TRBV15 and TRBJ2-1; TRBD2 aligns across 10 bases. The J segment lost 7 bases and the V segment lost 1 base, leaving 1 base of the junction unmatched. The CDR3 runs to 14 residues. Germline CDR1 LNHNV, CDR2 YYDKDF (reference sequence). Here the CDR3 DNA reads TGTGCCACCAGCAGAGTTAGCGGGGGGAATGAGCAGTTCTTC. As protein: CATSRVSGGNEQFF.

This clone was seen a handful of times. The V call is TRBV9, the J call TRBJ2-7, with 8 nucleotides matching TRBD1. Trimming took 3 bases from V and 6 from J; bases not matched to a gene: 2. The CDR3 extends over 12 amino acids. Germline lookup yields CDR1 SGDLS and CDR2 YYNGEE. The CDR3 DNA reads TGTGCCAGCAGCGCTCAGGGGGCCGAGCAGTACTTC. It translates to CASSAQGAEQYF.

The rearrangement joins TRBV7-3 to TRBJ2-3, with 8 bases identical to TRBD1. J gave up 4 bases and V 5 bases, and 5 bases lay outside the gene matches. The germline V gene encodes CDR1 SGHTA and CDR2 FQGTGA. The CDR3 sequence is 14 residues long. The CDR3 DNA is TGTGCCAGCAGCCCAGGGACAGGAGCAGATACGCAGTATTTT. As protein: CASSPGTGADTQYF.

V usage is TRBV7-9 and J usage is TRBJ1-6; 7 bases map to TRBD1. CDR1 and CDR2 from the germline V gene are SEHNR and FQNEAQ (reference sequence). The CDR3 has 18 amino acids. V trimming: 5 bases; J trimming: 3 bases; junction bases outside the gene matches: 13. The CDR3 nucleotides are TGTGCCAGCAGCCCACGACAGGGCGAATTATACTATAATTCACCCCTCCACTTT. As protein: CASSPRQGELYYNSPLHF.

The CDR3 loop reads CASRDTQTPYEQYF. In DNA, the CDR3 is TGTGCCAGTAGGGACACTCAAACTCCCTACGAGCAGTACTTC. This chain connects TRBV19 to TRBJ2-7; D perhaps matches TRBD1 (5 bases). This CDR3 contains 14 residues. Germline assignment: CDR1 LNHDA and CDR2 SQIVND (reference sequence). Trimming pared 6 bases from V and 2 bases from J, leaving 14 bases between.

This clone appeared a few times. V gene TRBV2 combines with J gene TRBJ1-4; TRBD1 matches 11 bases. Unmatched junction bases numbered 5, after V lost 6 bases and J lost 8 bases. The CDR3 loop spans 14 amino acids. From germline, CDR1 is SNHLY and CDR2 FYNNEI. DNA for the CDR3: TGTGCCAGCAGCGAGGACAGGGGGCGGGAAAAACTGTTTTTT. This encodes CASSEDRGREKLFF.

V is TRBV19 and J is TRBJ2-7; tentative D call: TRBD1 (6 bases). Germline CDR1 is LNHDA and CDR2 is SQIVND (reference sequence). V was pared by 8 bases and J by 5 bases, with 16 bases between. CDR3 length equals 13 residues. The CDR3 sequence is CASRSGVIDEQYF. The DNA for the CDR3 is TGTGCCAGTCGTTCAGGGGTTATCGACGAGCAGTACTTC.

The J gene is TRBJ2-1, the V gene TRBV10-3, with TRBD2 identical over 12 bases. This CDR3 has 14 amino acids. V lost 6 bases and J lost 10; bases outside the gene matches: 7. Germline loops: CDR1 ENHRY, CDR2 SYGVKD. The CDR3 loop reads CAIRTSGGVGEQFF. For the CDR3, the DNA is TGTGCCATCAGGACTAGCGGGGGCGTGGGGGAGCAGTTCTTC.

The CDR3 loop is CASSRLSSPLHF. DNA of the CDR3: TGTGCCAGCAGTCGACTGTCATCACCCCTCCACTTT. The chain links TRBV2 to TRBJ1-6; D is ambiguous. This CDR3 comprises 12 residues. Per germline, CDR1 SNHLY and CDR2 FYNNEI. Deletions cut 5 bases from V and 10 bases from J, with 9 bases between.

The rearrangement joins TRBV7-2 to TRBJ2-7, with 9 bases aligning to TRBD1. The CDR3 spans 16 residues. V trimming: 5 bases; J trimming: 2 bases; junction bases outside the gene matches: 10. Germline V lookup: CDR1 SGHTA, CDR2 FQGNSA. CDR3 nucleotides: TGTGCCAGCAGCCCCACACGACAGGGGGACCCCTACGAGCAGTACTTC. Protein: CASSPTRQGDPYEQYF.

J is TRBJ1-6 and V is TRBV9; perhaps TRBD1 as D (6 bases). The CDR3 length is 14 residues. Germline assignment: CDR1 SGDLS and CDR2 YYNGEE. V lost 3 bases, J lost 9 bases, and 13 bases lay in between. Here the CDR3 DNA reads TGTGCCAGCAGCGAACAGGGAACCCTTTCACCCCTCCACTTT. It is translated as CASSEQGTLSPLHF.

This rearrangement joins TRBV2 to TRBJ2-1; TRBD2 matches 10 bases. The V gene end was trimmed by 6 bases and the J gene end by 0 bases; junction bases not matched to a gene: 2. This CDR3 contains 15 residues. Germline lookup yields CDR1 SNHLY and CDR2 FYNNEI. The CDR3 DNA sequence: TGTGCCAGCAGCCAGCGGGGGGGCTCCTACAATGAGCAGTTCTTC. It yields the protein CASSQRGGSYNEQFF.

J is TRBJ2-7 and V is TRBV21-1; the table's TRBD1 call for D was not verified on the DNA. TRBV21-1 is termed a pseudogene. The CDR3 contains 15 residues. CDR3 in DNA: TGTGCCAGCAGCGCCGACGGACAGGGCCGTCGCGAGCAGTACTTC. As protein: CASSADGQGRREQYF.

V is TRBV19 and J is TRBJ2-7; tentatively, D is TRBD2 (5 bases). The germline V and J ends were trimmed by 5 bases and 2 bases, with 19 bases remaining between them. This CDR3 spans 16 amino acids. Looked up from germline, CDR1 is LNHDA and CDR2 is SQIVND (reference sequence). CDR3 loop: CASSGWGVDLPYEQYF. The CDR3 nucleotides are TGTGCCAGTAGTGGATGGGGAGTAGACCTCCCCTACGAGCAGTACTTC.

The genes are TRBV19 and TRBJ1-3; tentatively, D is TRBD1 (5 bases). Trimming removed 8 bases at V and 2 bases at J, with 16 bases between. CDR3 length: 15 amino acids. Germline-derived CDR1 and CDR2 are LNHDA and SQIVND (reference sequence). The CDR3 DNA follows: TGTGCCAGTTTTGACAGTGGGGCGGCTGGAAACACCATATATTTT. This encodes CASFDSGAAGNTIYF.

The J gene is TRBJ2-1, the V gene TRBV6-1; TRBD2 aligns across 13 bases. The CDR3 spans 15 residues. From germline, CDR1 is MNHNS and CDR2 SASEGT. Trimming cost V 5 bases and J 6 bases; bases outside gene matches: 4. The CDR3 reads CASSQTSGGTNEQFF. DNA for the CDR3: TGTGCCAGCAGTCAGACTAGCGGGGGGACCAATGAGCAGTTCTTC.